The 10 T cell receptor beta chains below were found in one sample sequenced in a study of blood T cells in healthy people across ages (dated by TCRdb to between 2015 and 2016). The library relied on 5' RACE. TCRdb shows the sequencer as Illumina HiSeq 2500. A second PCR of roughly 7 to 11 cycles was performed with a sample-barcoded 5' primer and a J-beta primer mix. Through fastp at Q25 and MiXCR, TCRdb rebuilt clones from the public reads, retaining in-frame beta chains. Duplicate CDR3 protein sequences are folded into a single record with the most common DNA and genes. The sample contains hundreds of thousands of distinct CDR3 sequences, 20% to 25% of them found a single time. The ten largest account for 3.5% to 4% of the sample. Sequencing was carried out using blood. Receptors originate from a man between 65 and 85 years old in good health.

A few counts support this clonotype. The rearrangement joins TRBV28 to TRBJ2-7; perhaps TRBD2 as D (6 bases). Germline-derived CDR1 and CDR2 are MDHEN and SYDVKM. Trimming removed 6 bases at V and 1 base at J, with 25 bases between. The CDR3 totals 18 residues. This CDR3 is CASRGPEKGGVPSYEQYF. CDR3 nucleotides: TGTGCCAGCAGGGGACCAGAGAAGGGAGGTGTTCCATCCTACGAGCAGTACTTC.

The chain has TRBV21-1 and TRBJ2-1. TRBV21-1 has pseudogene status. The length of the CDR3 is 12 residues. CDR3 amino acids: CASSPQANEQFF. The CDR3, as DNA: TGTGCCAGCAGCCCTCAGGCCAATGAGCAGTTCTTC.

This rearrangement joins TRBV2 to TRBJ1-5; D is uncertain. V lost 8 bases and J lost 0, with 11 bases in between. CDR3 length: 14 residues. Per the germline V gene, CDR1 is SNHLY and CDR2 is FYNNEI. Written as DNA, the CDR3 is TGTGCCAGCGCGGCAGTCAATAGCAATCAGCCCCAGCATTTT. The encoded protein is CASAAVNSNQPQHF.

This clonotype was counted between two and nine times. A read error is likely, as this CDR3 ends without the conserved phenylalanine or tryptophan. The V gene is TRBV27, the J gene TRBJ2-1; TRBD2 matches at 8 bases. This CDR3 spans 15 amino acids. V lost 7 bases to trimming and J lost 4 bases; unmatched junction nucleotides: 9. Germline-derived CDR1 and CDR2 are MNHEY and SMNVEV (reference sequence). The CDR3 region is CASISIAGTYNEQFL. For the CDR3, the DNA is TGTGCCAGCATCTCTATAGCGGGGACTTACAATGAGCAGTTCCTC.

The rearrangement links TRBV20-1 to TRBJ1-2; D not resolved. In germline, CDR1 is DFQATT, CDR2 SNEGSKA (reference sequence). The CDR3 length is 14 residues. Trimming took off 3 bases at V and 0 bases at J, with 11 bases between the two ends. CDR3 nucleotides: TGCAGTGCTAGGGACCGGGATGCTAACTATGGCTACACCTTC. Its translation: CSARDRDANYGYTF.

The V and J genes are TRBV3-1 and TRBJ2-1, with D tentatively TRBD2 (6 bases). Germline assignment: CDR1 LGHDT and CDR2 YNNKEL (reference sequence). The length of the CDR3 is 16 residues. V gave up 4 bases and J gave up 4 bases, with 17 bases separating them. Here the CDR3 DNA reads TGTGCCAGCAGCCTAAGCGGGCAGGGCGATTACAATGAGCAGTTCTTC. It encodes CASSLSGQGDYNEQFF.

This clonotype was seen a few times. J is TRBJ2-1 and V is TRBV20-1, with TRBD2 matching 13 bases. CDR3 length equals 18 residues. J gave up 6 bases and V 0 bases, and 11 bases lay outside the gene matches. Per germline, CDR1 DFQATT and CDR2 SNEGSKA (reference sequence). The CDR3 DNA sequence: TGCAGTGCTAGAGATCCTTTAACTAGCGGGAGGGCCCCCAATGAGCAGTTCTTC. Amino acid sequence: CSARDPLTSGRAPNEQFF.

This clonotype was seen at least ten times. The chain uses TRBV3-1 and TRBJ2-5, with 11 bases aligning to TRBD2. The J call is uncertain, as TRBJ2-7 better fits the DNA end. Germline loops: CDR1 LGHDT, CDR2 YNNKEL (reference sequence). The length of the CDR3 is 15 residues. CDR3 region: CASTLTSGSSYEQYF. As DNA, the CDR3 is TGTGCCAGCACCCTAACTAGCGGGAGTAGCTACGAGCAGTACTTC.

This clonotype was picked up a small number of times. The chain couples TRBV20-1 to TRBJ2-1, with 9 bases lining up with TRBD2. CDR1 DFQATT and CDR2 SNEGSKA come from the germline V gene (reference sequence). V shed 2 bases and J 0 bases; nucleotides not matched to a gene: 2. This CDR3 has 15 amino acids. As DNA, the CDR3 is TGCAGTGCTAGATTGACTAGCGGCTCCTACAATGAGCAGTTCTTC. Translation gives CSARLTSGSYNEQFF.

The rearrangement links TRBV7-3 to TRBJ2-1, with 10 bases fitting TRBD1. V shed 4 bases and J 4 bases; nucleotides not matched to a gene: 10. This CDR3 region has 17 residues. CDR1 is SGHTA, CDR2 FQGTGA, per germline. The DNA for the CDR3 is TGTGCCAGCAGCTCAATGCGACCGGGACAGGGGTACAATGAGCAGTTCTTC. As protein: CASSSMRPGQGYNEQFF. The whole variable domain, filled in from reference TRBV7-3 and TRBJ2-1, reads GAGVSQTPSNKVTEKGKYVELRCDPISGHTALYWYRQSLGQGPEFLIYFQGTGAADDSGLPNDRFFAVRPEGSVSTLKIQRTERGDSAVYLCASSSMRPGQGYNEQFFGPGTRLTVL.